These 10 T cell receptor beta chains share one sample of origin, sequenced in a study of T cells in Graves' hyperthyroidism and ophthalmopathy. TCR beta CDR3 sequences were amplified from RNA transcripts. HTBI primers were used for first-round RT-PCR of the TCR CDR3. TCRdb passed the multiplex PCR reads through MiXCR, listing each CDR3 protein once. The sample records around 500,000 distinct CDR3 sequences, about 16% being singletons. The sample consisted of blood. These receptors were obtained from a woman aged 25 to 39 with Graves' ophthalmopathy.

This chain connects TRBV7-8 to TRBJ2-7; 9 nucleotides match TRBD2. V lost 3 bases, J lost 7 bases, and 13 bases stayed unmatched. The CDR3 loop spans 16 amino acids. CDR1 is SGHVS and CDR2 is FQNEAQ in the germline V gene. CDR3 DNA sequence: TGTGCCAGCAGCTTTGGGGCAGGCGGGAGGGGGCGTGAGCAGTACTTC. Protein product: CASSFGAGGRGREQYF.

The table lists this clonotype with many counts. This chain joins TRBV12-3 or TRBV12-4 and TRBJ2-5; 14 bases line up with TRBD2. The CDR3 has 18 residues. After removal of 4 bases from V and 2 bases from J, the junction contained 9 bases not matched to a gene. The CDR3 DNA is TGTGCCAGCAGTTCGACCGGACTAGCGGGAGGTGTTCAAGAGACCCAGTACTTC. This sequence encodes CASSSTGLAGGVQETQYF.

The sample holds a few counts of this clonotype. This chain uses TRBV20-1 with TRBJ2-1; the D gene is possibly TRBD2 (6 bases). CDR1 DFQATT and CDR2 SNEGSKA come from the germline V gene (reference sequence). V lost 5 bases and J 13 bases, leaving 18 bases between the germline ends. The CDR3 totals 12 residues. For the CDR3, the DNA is TGCAGTGCTGGGGGGTCGCGAAATCCACAGTTCTTC. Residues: CSAGGSRNPQFF.

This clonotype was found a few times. The CDR3 sequence: CASSPYDRGEKKLFF. The CDR3 coding sequence is TGTGCCAGCAGCCCCTATGACAGGGGAGAGAAGAAACTGTTTTTT. The chain carries TRBV4-2 and TRBJ1-4, with 8 bases aligning to TRBD1. CDR1 LGHNA and CDR2 YNFKEQ come from the germline V gene. The CDR3 is 15 residues long. J gave up 11 bases and V 4 bases, and 12 bases lay outside the gene matches.

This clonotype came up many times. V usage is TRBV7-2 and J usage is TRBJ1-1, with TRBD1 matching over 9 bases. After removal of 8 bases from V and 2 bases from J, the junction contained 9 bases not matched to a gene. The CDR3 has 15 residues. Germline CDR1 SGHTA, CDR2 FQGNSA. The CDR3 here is CASGRDRDVNTEAFF. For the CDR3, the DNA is TGTGCCAGCGGCCGGGACAGGGATGTAAACACTGAAGCTTTCTTT.

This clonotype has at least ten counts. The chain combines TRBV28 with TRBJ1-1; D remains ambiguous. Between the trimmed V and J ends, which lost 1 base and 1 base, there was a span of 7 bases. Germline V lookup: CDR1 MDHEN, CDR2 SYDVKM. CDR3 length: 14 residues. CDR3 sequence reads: CASSLLPGNTEAFF. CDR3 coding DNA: TGTGCCAGCAGTTTATTGCCCGGGAACACTGAAGCTTTCTTT.

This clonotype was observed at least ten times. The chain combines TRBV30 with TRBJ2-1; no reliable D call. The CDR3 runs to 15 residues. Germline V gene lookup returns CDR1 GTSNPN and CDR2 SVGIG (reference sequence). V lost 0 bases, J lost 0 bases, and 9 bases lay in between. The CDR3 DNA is TGTGCCTGGAGTGTACCCGTAAGCTCCTACAATGAGCAGTTCTTC. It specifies CAWSVPVSSYNEQFF.

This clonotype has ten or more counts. Here the CDR3 reads CSASTGGKSNQPQHF. In DNA form, the CDR3 reads TGCAGTGCTAGTACAGGGGGCAAATCGAATCAGCCCCAGCATTTT. The genes are TRBV20-1 and TRBJ1-5; 9 bases align to TRBD1. CDR1 is DFQATT, CDR2 SNEGSKA, per germline (reference sequence). V was pared by 3 bases and J by 4 bases, with 7 bases of the junction left unmatched. The CDR3 loop spans 15 amino acids.

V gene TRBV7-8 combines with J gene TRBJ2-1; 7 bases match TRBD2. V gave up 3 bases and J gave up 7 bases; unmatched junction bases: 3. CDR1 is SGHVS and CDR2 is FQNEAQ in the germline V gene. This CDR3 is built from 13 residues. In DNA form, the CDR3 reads TGTGCCAGCAGCTTGTGGGAGGGGAATGAGCAGTTCTTC. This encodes CASSLWEGNEQFF.

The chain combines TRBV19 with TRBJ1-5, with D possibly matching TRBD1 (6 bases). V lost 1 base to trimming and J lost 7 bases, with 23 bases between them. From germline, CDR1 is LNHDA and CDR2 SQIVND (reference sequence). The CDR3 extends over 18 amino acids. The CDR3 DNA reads TGTGCCAGTAGTATAGTGCTAATGGTCGGGACACGGGCCCAGCCCCAGCATTTT. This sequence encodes CASSIVLMVGTRAQPQHF.